The present entry profiles one TCR beta chain with its context. What it binds is unknown. These data originate in a study of early T cells in non-severe SARS-CoV-2 infection. Looking at the study overall: RNA in bulk from unsorted whole blood was sequenced, and chains were unpaired. Whole-study findings and limits: Matching results from VDJdb favored anti-spike CD8 responses, leaving private and CD4 specificities undetected.

From germline, CDR1 is SGHRS and CDR2 YFSETQ. The V and J ends lost 0 bases and 0 bases respectively, with 9 bases between them. The CDR3 extends over 16 amino acids. Unique molecular identifier tags were affixed to discrete cDNA molecules. TCRdb processed the 5' RACE reads anew with MiXCR; each CDR3 protein has one entry. The table has about 58,000 distinct CDR3 sequences, roughly 12% seen once. The rearrangement uses TRBV5-1 and TRBJ2-2; D not certain. The receptor was derived from an adult who was a healthcare worker with PCR-confirmed SARS-CoV-2 infection or an uninfected control (not recorded which). Sequencing was carried out using whole blood. DNA for the CDR3: TGCGCCAGCAGCTTGGGTACAAATTCGAACACCGGGGAGCTGTTTTTT. Encoded protein: CASSLGTNSNTGELFF.